Sequencing of this T cell receptor (beta chain) was carried out in a study of control samples from healthy donors and cancer patients. V shed 1 base and J 2 bases; nucleotides not matched to a gene: 11. Germline lookup yields CDR1 MDHEN and CDR2 SYDVKM. The length of the CDR3 is 18 residues. Repertoires were generated with immunoSEQ multiplex PCR, while TCRdb's copy carries only in-frame clones and drops some. Here the sample spans some 150,000 clones, approximately 91% being singletons. The sequence came from a man under 40 in good health. The chain uses TRBV28 and TRBJ1-2, with 9 nucleotides matching TRBD1. Input material: blood. The CDR3 spells CASSLSPDRDRDNYGYTF. Written as DNA, the CDR3 is TGTGCCAGCAGTTTATCTCCCGACCGGGACAGGGACAACTATGGCTACACCTTC.